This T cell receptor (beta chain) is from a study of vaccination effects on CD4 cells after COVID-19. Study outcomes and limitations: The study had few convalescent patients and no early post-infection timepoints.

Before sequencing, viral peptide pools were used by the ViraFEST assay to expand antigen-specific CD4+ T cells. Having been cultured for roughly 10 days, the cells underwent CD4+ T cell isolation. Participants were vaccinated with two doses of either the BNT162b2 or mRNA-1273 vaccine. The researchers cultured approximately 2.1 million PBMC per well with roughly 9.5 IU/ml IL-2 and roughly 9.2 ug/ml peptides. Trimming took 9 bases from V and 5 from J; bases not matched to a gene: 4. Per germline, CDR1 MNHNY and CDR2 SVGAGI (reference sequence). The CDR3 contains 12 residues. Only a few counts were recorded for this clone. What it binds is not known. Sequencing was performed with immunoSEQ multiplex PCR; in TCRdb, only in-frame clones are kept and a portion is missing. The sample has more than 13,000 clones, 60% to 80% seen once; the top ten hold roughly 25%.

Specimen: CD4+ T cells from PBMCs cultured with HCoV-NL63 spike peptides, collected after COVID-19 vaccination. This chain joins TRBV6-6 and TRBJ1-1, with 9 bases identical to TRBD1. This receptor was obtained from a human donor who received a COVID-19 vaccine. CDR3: CASNDRGTEAFF. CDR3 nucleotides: TGTGCCAGTAATGACAGGGGGACTGAAGCTTTCTTT.